This T cell receptor (beta chain) was retrieved from a study of cytomegalovirus exposure and HLA in healthy donors. The PCR used 60 Vbeta and 13 Jbeta primers. In the original analysis: Counted up in a later analysis, unique TCR beta chains came to 65 million to 100 million, with about 9.9 million shared. TCRdb keeps only in-frame clones here, not all; method: immunoSEQ multiplex PCR. For V, J and clone size, that table is used; D and trimming come from the DNA. Here the sample spans 150,000 to 200,000 clones, 79% being singletons. Findings and limits, study-wide: Listed as cytomegalovirus-associated were about 160 TCR beta chains.

CDR3 length: 13 residues. The germline CDR1 and CDR2 sequences are SGHRS and YFSETQ. The ends were cut back, 3 bases at V and 5 bases at J, with 11 bases in the middle. A remark on this clone: Its antigen remains unknown.

Sequencing input: PBMCs. The receptor was isolated from a girl under 18 in good health and CMV-seropositive. The chain couples TRBV5-1 to TRBJ2-5; D might be TRBD2 (6 bases). The CDR3 reads CASSSRDFETQYF. As DNA, the CDR3 is TGCGCCAGCAGCTCCCGGGACTTCGAGACCCAGTACTTC.